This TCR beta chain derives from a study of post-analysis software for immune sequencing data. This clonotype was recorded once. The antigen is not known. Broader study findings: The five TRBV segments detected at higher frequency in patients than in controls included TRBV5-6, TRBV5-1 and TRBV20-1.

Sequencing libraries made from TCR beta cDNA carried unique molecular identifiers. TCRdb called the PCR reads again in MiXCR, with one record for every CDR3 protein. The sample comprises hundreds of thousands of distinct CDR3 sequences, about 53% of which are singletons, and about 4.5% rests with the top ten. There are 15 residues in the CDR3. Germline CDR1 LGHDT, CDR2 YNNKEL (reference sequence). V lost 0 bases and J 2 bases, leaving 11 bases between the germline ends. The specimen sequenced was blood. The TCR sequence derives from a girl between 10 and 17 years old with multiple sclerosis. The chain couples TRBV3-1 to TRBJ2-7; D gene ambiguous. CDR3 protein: CASSQDPNNAYEQYF. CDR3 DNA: TGTGCCAGCAGCCAAGATCCGAACAACGCCTACGAGCAGTACTTC.